These 11 T cell receptor beta chains originate from one sample sequenced in a study of blood T cell repertoires in COVID-19. Sequenced by immunoSEQ multiplex PCR; TCRdb stores in-frame clones only, minus some. The sample records over 45,000 clones, roughly nine tenths being singletons. The sequencing input was peripheral blood. The receptors were sampled from a man of 80 years or more in a cohort sampled during active COVID-19.

The CDR3 region has the DNA TGTGCCAGCAGTGGACAGAACTATGGCTACACCTTC. It specifies CASSGQNYGYTF. The gene calls are TRBV3-1 (or the pseudogene TRBV3-2) and TRBJ1-2; D is perhaps TRBD1 (6 bases). Germline V CDR1 and CDR2: LGHDT, YNNKEL (reference sequence). The ends were cut back, 6 bases at V and 2 bases at J, with 7 bases in the middle. The CDR3 length is 12 residues.

The rearrangement uses TRBV11-2 and TRBJ2-7; the D gene is possibly TRBD2 (5 bases). The germline V gene encodes CDR1 SGHAT and CDR2 FQNNGV. The CDR3 sequence is 16 residues long. V shed 2 bases and J shed 2 bases, with 16 bases lying between them. CDR3 sequence: CASSLRLSGSTYEQYF. CDR3 sequence (DNA): TGTGCCAGCAGCTTACGTTTAAGCGGTTCCACCTACGAGCAGTACTTC.

This clone was picked up one time. The J gene is TRBJ2-3, the V gene TRBV10-1, with D hard to call. Trimming pared 6 bases from V and 4 bases from J, leaving 14 bases between. The CDR3 is 14 residues long. Germline loops: CDR1 WNHNN, CDR2 SYGVQD (reference sequence). The CDR3 spells CASSAFAIADTQYF. The CDR3 region has the DNA TGCGCCAGCAGCGCATTTGCGATCGCAGATACGCAGTATTTT.

The chain joins TRBV12-3 or TRBV12-4 to TRBJ1-2, with D possibly matching TRBD1 (5 bases). This CDR3 region has 12 residues. The germline V and J ends were trimmed by 10 bases and 4 bases, with 13 bases remaining between them. The CDR3 here is CATSWGGYGYTF. DNA of the CDR3: TGTGCCACCTCATGGGGGGGCTATGGCTACACCTTC.

V usage is TRBV19 and J usage is TRBJ2-2, with TRBD2 as a possible D gene (5 bases). This CDR3 is 14 amino acids long. The germline V gene has CDR1 LNHDA and CDR2 SQIVND (reference sequence). Trimming removed 2 bases at V and 6 bases at J, with 10 bases between. The CDR3 is CASSIRGGPGELFF. The CDR3 nucleotides are TGTGCCAGTAGTATACGCGGAGGTCCCGGGGAGCTGTTTTTT.

This rearrangement joins TRBV19 to TRBJ2-2; TRBD1 agrees at 10 bases. The CDR3 consists of 15 residues. The germline CDR1 and CDR2 sequences are LNHDA and SQIVND (reference sequence). The V and J ends lost 8 bases and 3 bases, in that order; junction bases with no gene match: 6. Written as DNA, the CDR3 is TGTGCCAGTCAAGACAGGGGGCTTTACACCGGGGAGCTGTTTTTT. Protein product: CASQDRGLYTGELFF.

This chain uses TRBV3-1 (or the pseudogene TRBV3-2) with TRBJ2-7; D is unresolved. The V end was cut by 0 bases, the J end by 3 bases, with 12 bases between. Germline V gene lookup returns CDR1 LGHDT and CDR2 YNNKEL (reference sequence). The length of the CDR3 is 15 residues. CDR3 region: CASSQDRGRVYEQYF. The CDR3 DNA sequence: TGTGCCAGCAGCCAAGATCGAGGTAGAGTCTACGAGCAGTACTTC.

The chain is built from TRBV21-1 and TRBJ1-2; no check of the table's D call, TRBD1, against the DNA was made. TRBV21-1 is a recognized pseudogene. This CDR3 region has 17 residues. CDR3 nucleotides: TGTGCCAGCAGCCCTAGGGGTGAACAGGCCCGTAACTATGGCTACACCTTC. Its protein product is CASSPRGEQARNYGYTF.

The rearrangement uses TRBV6-5 and TRBJ2-3; D is ambiguous. The germline CDR1 and CDR2 sequences are MNHEY and SVGAGI. Trimming cost V 0 bases and J 14 bases, with 15 bases left between them. This CDR3 region has 13 residues. The CDR3 protein is CASSYSKTGGLYF. The CDR3, as DNA: TGTGCCAGCAGTTACTCGAAAACCGGTGGGCTGTATTTT.

The chain carries TRBV2 and TRBJ1-5; 7 bases map to TRBD1. V lost 5 bases to trimming and J lost 7 bases; unmatched junction nucleotides: 8. Germline loops: CDR1 SNHLY, CDR2 FYNNEI. The CDR3 has 14 residues. CDR3 nucleotide sequence: TGTGCCAGCAGTCTCGACAGGGATTCGCAGCCCCAGCATTTT. The encoded protein is CASSLDRDSQPQHF.

This clone was seen a handful of times. The V call is TRBV6-1, the J call TRBJ1-5; D unresolved. CDR3 length: 13 residues. Germline CDR1 MNHNS, CDR2 SASEGT. Trimming took 3 bases from V and 0 from J, leaving 3 bases between them. CDR3: CASSDLSNQPQHF. In nucleotides, the CDR3 is TGTGCCAGCAGTGACCTTAGCAATCAGCCCCAGCATTTT.